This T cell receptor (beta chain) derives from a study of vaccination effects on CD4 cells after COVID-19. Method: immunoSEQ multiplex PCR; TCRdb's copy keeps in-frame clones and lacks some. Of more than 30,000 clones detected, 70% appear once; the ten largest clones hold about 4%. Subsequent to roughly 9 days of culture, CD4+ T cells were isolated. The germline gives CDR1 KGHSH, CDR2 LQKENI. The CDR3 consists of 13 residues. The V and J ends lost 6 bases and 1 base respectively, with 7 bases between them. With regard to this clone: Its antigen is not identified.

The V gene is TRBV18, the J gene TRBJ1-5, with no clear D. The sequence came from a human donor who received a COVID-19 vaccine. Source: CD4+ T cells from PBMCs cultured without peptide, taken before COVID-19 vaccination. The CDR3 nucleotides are TGTGCCAGCTCCCCGATAAGCAATCAGCCCCAGCATTTT. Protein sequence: CASSPISNQPQHF.